This T cell receptor beta chain was captured in a study of patients and donors after allogeneic stem cell transplantation. CDR1 is DFQATT and CDR2 is SNEGSKA in the germline V gene (reference sequence). V gave up 6 bases and J gave up 8 bases; unmatched junction bases: 13. The CDR3 consists of 14 residues. This clonotype has only a few counts. A single record per CDR3 protein comes from TCRdb applying MiXCR to the RT-PCR reads. The data contain a few hundred thousand distinct CDR3 sequences, about 38% of them singletons. The source material was blood, either unsorted or a sorted T cell fraction (not recorded which). The TCR was taken from a human donor who was either an allogeneic HSCT recipient or a stem cell or donor lymphocyte infusion donor (not recorded which). It is not recorded whose cells these are; they may come from a transplant donor. The J gene is TRBJ2-1, the V gene TRBV20-1; 7 bases are a match to TRBD2. CDR3 DNA sequence: TGCAGTGCGCCTTCCCCGGGACTATACGATGAGCAGTTCTTC. Its translation: CSAPSPGLYDEQFF.